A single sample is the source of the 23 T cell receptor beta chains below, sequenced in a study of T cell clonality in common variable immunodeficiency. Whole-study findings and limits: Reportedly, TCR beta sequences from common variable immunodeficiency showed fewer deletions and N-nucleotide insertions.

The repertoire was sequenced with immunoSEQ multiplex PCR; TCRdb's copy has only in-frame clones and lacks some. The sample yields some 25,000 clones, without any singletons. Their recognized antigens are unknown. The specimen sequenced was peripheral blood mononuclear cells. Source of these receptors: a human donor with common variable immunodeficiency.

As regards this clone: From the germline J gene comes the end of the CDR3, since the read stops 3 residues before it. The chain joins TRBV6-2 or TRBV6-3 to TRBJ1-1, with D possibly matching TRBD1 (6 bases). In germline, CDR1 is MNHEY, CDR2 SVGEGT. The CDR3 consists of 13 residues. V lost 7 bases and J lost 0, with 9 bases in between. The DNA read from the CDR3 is TGTGCCAGCAAGGGACATATGAACACTGAA. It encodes CASKGHMNTE. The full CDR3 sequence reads CASKGHMNTEAFF.

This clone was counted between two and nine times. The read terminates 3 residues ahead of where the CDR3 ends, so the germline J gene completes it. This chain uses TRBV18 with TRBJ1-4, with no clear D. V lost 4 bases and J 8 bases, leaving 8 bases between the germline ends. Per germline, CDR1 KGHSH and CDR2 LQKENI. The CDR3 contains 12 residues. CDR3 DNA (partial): TGTGCCAGCTCACTCACTAGGGAAAAA. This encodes CASSLTREK. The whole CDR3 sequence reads CASSLTREKLFF.

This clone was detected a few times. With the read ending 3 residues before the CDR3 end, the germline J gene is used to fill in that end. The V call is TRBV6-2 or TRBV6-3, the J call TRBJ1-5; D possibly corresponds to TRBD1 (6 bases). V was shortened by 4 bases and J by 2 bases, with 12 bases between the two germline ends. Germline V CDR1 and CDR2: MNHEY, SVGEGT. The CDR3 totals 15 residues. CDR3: CASSLGAIGNQPQHF. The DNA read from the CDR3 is TGTGCCAGCAGTTTGGGGGCGATCGGCAATCAGCCC.

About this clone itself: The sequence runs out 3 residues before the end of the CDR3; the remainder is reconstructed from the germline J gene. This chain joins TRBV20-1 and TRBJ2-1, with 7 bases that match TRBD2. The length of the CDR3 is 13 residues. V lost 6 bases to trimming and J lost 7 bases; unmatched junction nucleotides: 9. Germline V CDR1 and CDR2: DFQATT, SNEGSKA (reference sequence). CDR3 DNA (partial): TGCAGTGCCAGTAGACTAGCAGTTAATGAG. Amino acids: CSASRLAVNE. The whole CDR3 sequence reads CSASRLAVNEQFF.

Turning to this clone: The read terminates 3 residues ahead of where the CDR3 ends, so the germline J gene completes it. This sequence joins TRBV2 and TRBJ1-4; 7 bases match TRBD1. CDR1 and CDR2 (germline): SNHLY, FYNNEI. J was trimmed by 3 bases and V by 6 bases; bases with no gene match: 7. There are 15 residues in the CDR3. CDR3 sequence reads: CASSADRAANEKLFF. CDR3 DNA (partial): TGTGCCAGCAGCGCCGACAGGGCAGCTAATGAAAAA. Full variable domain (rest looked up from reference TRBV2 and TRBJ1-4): EPEVTQTPSHQVTQMGQEVILRCVPISNHLYFYWYRQILGQKVEFLVSFYNNEISEKSEIFDDQFSVERPDGSNFTLKIRSTKLEDSAMYFCASSADRAANEKLFFGSGTQLSVL.

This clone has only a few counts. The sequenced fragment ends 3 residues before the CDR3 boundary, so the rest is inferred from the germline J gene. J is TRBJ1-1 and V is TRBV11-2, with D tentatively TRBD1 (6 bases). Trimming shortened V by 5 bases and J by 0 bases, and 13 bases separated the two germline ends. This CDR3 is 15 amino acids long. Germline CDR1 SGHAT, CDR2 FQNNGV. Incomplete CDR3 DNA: TGTGCCAGCAGCAAGCGACAGGCTTTGAACACTGAA. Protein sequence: CASSKRQALNTE. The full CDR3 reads CASSKRQALNTEAFF.

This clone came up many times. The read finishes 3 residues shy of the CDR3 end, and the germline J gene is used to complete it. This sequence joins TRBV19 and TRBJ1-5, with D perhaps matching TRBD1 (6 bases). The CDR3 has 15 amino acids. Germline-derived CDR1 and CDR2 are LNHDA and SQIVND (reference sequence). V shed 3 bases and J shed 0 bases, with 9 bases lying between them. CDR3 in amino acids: CASSMGTSSNQPQHF. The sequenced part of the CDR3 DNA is TGTGCCAGTAGTATGGGGACATCTAGCAATCAGCCC. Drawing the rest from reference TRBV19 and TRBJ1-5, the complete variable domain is DGGITQSPKYLFRKEGQNVTLSCEQNLNHDAMYWYRQDPGQGLRLIYYSQIVNDFQKGDIAEGYSVSREKKESFPLTVTSAQKNPTAFYLCASSMGTSSNQPQHFGDGTRLSIL.

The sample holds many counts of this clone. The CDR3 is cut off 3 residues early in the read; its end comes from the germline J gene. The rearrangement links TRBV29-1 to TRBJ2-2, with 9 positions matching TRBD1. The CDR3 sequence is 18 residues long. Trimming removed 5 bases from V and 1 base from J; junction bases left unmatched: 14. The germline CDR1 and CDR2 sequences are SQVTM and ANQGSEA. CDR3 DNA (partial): TGCAGCGTTTCACGAGCGGGACAGGGCGAAAAGAACACCGGGGAG. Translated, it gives CSVSRAGQGEKNTGE. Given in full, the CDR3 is CSVSRAGQGEKNTGELFF.

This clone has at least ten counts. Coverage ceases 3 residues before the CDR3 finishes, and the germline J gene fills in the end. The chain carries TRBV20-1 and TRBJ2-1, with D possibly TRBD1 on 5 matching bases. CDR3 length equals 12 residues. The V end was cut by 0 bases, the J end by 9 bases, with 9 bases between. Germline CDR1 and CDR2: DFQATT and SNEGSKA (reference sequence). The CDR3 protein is CSAREWGVEQFF. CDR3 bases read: TGCAGTGCTAGAGAATGGGGCGTTGAG.

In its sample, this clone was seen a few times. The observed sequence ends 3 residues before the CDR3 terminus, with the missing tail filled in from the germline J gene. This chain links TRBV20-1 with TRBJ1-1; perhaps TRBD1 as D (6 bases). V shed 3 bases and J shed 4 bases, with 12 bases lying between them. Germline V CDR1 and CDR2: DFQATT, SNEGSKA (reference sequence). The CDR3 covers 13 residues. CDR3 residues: CSARRPGVTEAFF. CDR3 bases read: TGCAGTGCTAGGCGGCCAGGGGTCACTGAA.

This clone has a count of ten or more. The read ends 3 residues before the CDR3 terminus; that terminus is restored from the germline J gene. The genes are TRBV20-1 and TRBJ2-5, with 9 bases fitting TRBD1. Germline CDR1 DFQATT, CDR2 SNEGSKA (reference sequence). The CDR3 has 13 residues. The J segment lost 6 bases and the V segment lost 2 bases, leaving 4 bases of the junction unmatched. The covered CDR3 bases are TGCAGTGCTAGAAACACAGGGGGCAAGACC. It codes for CSARNTGGKT. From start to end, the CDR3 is CSARNTGGKTQYF.

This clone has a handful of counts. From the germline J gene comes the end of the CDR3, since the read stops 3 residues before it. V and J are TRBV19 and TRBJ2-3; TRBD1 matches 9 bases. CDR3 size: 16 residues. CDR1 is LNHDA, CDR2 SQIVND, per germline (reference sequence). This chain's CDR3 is CASSVEHRGPENSQYF. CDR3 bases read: TGTGCCAGTAGTGTGGAACACAGGGGGCCAGAAAACTCG.

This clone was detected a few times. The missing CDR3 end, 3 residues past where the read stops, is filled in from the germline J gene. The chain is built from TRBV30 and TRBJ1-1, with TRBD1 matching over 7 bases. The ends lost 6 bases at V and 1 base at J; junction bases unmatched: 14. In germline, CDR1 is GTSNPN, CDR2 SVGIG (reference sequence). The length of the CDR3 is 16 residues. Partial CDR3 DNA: TGTGCCTGCCAACAGGGGCGACTTCGTCGGAACACTGAA. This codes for CACQQGRLRRNTE. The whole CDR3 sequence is CACQQGRLRRNTEAFF.

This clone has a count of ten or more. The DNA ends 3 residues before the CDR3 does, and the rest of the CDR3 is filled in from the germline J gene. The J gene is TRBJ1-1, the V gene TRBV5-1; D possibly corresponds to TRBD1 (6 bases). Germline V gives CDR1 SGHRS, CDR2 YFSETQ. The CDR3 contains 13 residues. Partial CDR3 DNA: TGCGCCAGCAGCTTGATGACAGGTAGAGAA. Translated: CASSLMTGRE. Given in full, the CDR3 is CASSLMTGREAFF.

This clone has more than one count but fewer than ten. CDR3 DNA, as far as it was read: TGCAGTGCCGGGGATCCCGGGAGCTCTGAA. Amino acid sequence: CSAGDPGSSE. The entire CDR3 sequence reads CSAGDPGSSEAFF. The chain is built from TRBV20-1 and TRBJ1-1; no firm D call. The CDR3 goes on 3 residues after the read ends, and that part is filled in from the germline J gene. CDR1 DFQATT and CDR2 SNEGSKA come from the germline V gene (reference sequence). The V gene lost 6 bases and the J gene lost 6 bases, with 17 bases spanning the gap. The CDR3 loop spans 13 amino acids.

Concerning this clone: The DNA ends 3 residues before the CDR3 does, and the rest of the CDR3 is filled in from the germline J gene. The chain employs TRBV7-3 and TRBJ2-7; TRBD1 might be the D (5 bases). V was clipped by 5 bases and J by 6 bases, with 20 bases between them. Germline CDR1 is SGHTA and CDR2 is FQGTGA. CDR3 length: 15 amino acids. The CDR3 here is CASSLGQATFLEQYF. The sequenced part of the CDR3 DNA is TGTGCCAGCAGCCTAGGACAAGCAACCTTCCTCGAG.

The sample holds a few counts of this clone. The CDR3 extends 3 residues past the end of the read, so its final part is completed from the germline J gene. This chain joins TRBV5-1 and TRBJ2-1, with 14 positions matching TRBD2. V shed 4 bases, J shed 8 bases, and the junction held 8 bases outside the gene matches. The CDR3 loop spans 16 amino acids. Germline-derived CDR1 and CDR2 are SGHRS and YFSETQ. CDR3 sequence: CASSIGTSGSLDEQFF. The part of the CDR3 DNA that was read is TGCGCCAGCAGCATAGGGACTAGCGGGAGTTTAGATGAG.

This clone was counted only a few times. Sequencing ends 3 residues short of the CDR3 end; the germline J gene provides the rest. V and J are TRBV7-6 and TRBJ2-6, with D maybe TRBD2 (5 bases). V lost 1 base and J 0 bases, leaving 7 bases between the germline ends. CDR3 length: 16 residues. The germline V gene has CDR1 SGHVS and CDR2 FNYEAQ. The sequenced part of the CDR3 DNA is TGTGCCAGCAGCTTAGTCCGGGGCTCTGGGGCCAACGTC. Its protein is CASSLVRGSGANV. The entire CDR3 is CASSLVRGSGANVLTF.

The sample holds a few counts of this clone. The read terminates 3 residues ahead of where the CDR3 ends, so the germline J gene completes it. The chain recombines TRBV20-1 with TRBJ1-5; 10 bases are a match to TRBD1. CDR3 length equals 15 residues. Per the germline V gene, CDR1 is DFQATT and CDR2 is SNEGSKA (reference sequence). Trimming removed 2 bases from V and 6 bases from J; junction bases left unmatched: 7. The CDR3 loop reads CSARSLGQGGQPQHF. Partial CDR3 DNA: TGCAGTGCTAGATCCCTCGGACAGGGGGGTCAGCCC.

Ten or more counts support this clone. CDR3 region: CSASGQGDDNEQFF. The DNA read from the CDR3 is TGCAGTGCTAGTGGGCAGGGGGATGACAATGAG. This sequence joins TRBV20-1 and TRBJ2-1; 7 nucleotides agree with TRBD1. Read coverage stops 3 residues before the CDR3 terminus; the germline J gene supplies the remainder. The ends lost 3 bases at V and 5 bases at J; junction bases unmatched: 7. The CDR3 totals 14 residues. Germline V gene data show CDR1 as DFQATT and CDR2 as SNEGSKA (reference sequence).

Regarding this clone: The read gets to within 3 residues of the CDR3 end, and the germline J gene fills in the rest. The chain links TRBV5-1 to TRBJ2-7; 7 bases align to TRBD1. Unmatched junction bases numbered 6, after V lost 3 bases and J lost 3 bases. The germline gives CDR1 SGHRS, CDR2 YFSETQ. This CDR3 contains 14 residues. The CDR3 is CASSSQGRDYEQYF. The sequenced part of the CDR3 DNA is TGCGCCAGCAGCTCACAGGGGAGAGACTACGAG.

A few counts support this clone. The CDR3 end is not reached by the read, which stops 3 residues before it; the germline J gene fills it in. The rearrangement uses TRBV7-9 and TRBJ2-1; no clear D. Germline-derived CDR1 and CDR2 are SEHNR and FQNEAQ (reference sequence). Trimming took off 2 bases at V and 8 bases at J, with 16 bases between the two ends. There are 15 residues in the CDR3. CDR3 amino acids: CASSLNSVQSDEQFF. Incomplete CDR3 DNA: TGTGCCAGCAGCTTAAATTCTGTTCAGAGTGATGAG.

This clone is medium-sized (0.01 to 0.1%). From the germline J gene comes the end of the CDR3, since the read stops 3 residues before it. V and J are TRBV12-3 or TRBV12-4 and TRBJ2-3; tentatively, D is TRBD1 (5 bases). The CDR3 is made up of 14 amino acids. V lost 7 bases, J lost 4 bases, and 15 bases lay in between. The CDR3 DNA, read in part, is TGTGCCAGCAAGGTCAGGGTACGTCCAGATACG. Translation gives CASKVRVRPDT. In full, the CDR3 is CASKVRVRPDTQYF.